This T cell receptor (beta chain) was documented in a study of tumor and adjacent non-tumor tissue in lung cancer. The library came from three nested PCR rounds adapted from ARM-PCR protocols. MiXCR, run by TCRdb on the multiplex PCR reads, gives a single entry per CDR3 protein. The repertoire includes 60,000 to 95,000 distinct CDR3 sequences, more than 60% of them detected once, and approximately 12% sits in the top ten. Points from the study as a whole: Significantly higher TCR diversity was found in tumor than normal lung.

RNA was extracted from bulk tissue without any cell sorting. To note about this clonotype: As yet, its antigen is unknown.

The germline CDR1 and CDR2 sequences are MNHNY and SVGAGI (reference sequence). CDR3 size: 15 residues. Trimming removed 7 bases from V and 4 bases from J, with 20 bases in between. What was sequenced was lung tumor tissue. The rearrangement uses TRBV6-6 and TRBJ2-7; maybe TRBD1 (6 bases). The receptor was isolated from a woman between 45 and 60 years old with non-small cell lung cancer. The CDR3 sequence is CASNYYGERGYEQYF. Written as DNA, the CDR3 is TGTGCCAGCAATTATTATGGCGAGAGGGGGTACGAGCAGTACTTC.